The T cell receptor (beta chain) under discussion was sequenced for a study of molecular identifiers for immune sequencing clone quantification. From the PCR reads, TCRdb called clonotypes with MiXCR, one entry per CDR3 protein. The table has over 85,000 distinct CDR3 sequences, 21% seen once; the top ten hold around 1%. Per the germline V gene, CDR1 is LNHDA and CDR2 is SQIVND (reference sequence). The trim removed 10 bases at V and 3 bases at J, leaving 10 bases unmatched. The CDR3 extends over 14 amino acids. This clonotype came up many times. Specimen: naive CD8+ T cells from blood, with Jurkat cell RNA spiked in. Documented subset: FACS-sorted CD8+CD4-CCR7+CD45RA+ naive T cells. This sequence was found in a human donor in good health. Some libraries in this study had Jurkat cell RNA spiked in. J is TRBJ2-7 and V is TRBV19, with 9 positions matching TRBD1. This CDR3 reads CATHPGTGYYEQYF. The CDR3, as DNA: TGTGCCACCCACCCCGGGACAGGGTACTACGAGCAGTACTTC.